This TCR beta chain was retrieved from a study of T cells in Graves' hyperthyroidism and ophthalmopathy. At the level of the study: The initial diagnosis was the point when peripheral blood was collected, ahead of any treatment.

The CDR3 spans 16 residues. Per the germline V gene, CDR1 is SGHRS and CDR2 is YFSETQ. V dropped 2 bases and J dropped 7; count of bases not matched to a gene: 12. Patients were excluded because of uncontrolled infection, other autoimmune disease, pregnancy or lactation. The count of this clonotype is one. Its matching antigen is unknown. Amplification of TCR beta CDR3 regions was performed using RNA transcripts as template. An initial round of RT-PCR targeting the TCR CDR3 relied on the HTBI primer set. TCRdb re-called the multiplex PCR reads through MiXCR, storing one row per CDR3 protein. The sample includes fewer than 700,000 distinct CDR3 sequences, roughly a sixth of them seen just once. Study-level results: Most thyroid clonotypes with frequency above 0.001 were detected in blood.

The chain is built from TRBV5-1 and TRBJ2-7; 10 nucleotides line up with TRBD1. This clonotype was obtained from a woman aged 18-29 years with Graves' ophthalmopathy. The specimen sequenced was blood. DNA of the CDR3: TGCGCCAGCAGCTTACCGGGACAGGGGATGGTGGAGGAGCAGTACTTC. Its translation is CASSLPGQGMVEEQYF.